The clone carrying this T cell receptor beta chain was counted a single time. This sample was taken from a study of blood T cell repertoires in COVID-19. Per the original methods: From reference gene primer amplification, estimates of nucleated cell counts were derived. Here immunoSEQ multiplex PCR was the method, and the copy in TCRdb shows in-frame clones only, minus some. Clone size and V and J calls were adopted from that table, with D and trimming inferred from the DNA. The profile shows 300,000 to 400,000 clones, approximately 90% of them singletons. This study enrolled people aged roughly 18 to 100 from approximately 25 US geographic areas. Participants' reported clinical history set cohort assignment. Each recovered donor of Cohort 3 presented with two negative PCRs, clearance, or symptom resolution. Between the trimmed V and J ends, which lost 2 bases and 0 bases, there was a span of 11 bases. CDR1 and CDR2 from the germline V gene are SGHRS and YFSETQ. The CDR3 is 15 residues long.

The sequence came from a woman aged 18-29 years who had recovered from COVID-19. The genes are TRBV5-1 and TRBJ1-2; D is undetermined. The sequenced sample was PBMCs or T cells enriched from blood (not recorded which). The CDR3 spells CASSFDTSTNYGYTF. CDR3 sequence (DNA): TGCGCCAGCAGCTTCGACACCTCGACTAACTATGGCTACACCTTC.